This T cell receptor (beta chain) came from a study of CXCR3-negative and CXCR3-positive naive CD8 T cells. Of note for this clonotype: Its antigen is unidentified.

The CDR3 runs to 14 residues. Whole-study results and caveats: Naive subsets did not differ in surface CD5, and the authors estimated TCR strength using properties of the TRB CDR3. Naive CXCR3-positive and CXCR3-negative cells shared TRBV-TRBJ usage; memory cells diverged. The TRB CDR3s that CXCR3-positive naive cells carried were more hydrophobic than those of CXCR3-negative naive cells.

UMI-labeled 5' RACE TRB cDNA libraries were prepared from the cells. TCRdb reprocessed the 5' RACE reads and keeps a single row for each CDR3 protein, giving no DNA. Its listing shows 150,000 to 160,000 distinct CDR3 sequences. The V gene is TRBV12-3 or TRBV12-4, the J gene TRBJ2-5; absent DNA, TCRdb's TRBD1 call cannot be checked. This TCR derives from a human donor in good health. Some clones in this sample may be carry-over from other donors' samples. Material: naive CXCR3+ CD8+ T cells from blood. Subset here: CD45RO-CCR7+CD27+CD95- naive CD8+ T cells expressing CXCR3 (TNR3+). CDR3 sequence: CASSPPGQQETQYF.